These T cell receptor beta chains were read from a single sample in a study of post-analysis software for immune sequencing data. Each CDR3 protein is one row after TCRdb ran MiXCR on the PCR reads. Seen here are about 170,000 distinct CDR3 sequences, approximately 28% observed once, and the top ten hold less than 1.6%. Sequencing used blood. The receptors were sampled from a girl aged 10 to 17 with multiple sclerosis. The CDR3 runs from the conserved cysteine through the conserved F or W. The order of the fields is J gene, V gene, clone size, D gene, CDR3 DNA, CDR3 protein. The D gene is left open where the match is weak. Clone size is shown for a subset of rows, as once, few, many or a class of expanded clone.

TRBJ1-2	TRBV9	few	.	TGTGCCAGCAGCGTAGGAAACACAGGAGACTATGGCTACACCTTC	CASSVGNTGDYGYTF
TRBJ1-2	TRBV27	few	TRBD1	TGTGCCAGCAGCTGGGGGACAGGGTTTGGCTACACCTTC	CASSWGTGFGYTF
TRBJ2-3	TRBV7-2	.	TRBD2	TGTGCCAGCAAAAACGGACTGCGGGAGACAGATACGCAGTATTTT	CASKNGLRETDTQYF
TRBJ1-5	TRBV13	.	.	TGTGCCAGCACCCTCGGGGATCAGCCCCAGCATTTT	CASTLGDQPQHF
TRBJ2-7	TRBV7-2	.	.	TGTGCCAGCAGCTCTTACAGGGCTACCTACGAGCGGTACTTC	CASSSYRATYERYF
TRBJ2-3	TRBV5-1	many	TRBD2	TGCGCCAGCAGCTCCCAGCGGGAAAAGGATACGCAGTATTTT	CASSSQREKDTQYF
TRBJ2-1	TRBV20-1	many	.	TGCAGTGCCGCATCAACGAAAGCCCACTCCTACAATGAGCAGTTCTTC	CSAASTKAHSYNEQFF
TRBJ2-2	TRBV15	.	.	TGTGCCACCAGCAGAGATTTGACAGACCGAAACACAGGGGAGCTGTTTTTT	CATSRDLTDRNTGELFF
TRBJ2-7	TRBV28	many	TRBD1	TGTGCCAGCCGCCCAAGGGACAGGGTTAGTTACGAGCAGTACTTC	CASRPRDRVSYEQYF
TRBJ2-7	TRBV19	once	.	TGTGCCAGTAGTATCGGCGGGACCTCCCACGAGCAGTACTTC	CASSIGGTSHEQYF
TRBJ1-4	TRBV5-1	few	.	TGCGCCAGCAGCTTGTCCGGAATGAGTCCGGAAAAACTGTTTTTT	CASSLSGMSPEKLFF
TRBJ2-1	TRBV10-3	many	.	TGTGCCACCGGGATAACAGCCAATGATGTGCAGTTCTTC	CATGITANDVQFF
TRBJ2-3	TRBV14	.	.	TGTGCCAGCAGCCAAGGAGGGGCTTACTCAACTAGCACAGATACGCGGTATTTT	CASSQGGAYSTSTDTRYF
TRBJ2-7	TRBV28	few	.	TGTGCCAGCAGGCACACCAGGGAACGGGGATACGAGCAGTACTTC	CASRHTRERGYEQYF
TRBJ2-4	TRBV12-3/TRBV12-4	.	.	TGTGCCAGCAGCAGGGGGGGAGCCAAAAACATTCAGTACTTC	CASSRGGAKNIQYF
TRBJ1-1	TRBV29-1	.	.	TGCAGCGTTGAGGGAATGAACACTGAAGCTTTCTTT	CSVEGMNTEAFF
TRBJ1-2	TRBV19	.	TRBD1	TGTGCCAGTAGTCCACAGGGGTCGCAACGACTACCCTATGGCTACACCTTC	CASSPQGSQRLPYGYTF
TRBJ1-5	TRBV24-1	few	TRBD1	TGTGCCACCAGTGATTTATTGGGACAGGACAACAATCAGCCCCAGCATTTT	CATSDLLGQDNNQPQHF
TRBJ2-6	TRBV28	.	.	TGTGCCAACAGTTTTTTAAGTCGCTCTGGGGCCAACGTCCTGACTTTC	CANSFLSRSGANVLTF
TRBJ2-3	TRBV29-1	few	TRBD2	TGCAGCGCTGGGGATCAGCGGCTAGCGGGACTAATCACAGATACGCAGTATTTT	CSAGDQRLAGLITDTQYF
TRBJ1-1	TRBV12-3/TRBV12-4	many	.	TGTGCCAGCATCGGGCGCGGCACTGAAGCTTTCTTT	CASIGRGTEAFF
TRBJ1-3	TRBV5-1	.	.	TGCGCCAGCAGCGCAGGGAGTTCTGGAAACACCATATATTTT	CASSAGSSGNTIYF
TRBJ1-1	TRBV4-1	.	.	TGCGCCAGCAGCCACGATGGGCAGTCCCTGAACACTGAAGCTTTCTTT	CASSHDGQSLNTEAFF
TRBJ2-3	TRBV20-1	.	.	TGCAGTGCTGAGACGGGACTTTCAGATACGCAGTATTTT	CSAETGLSDTQYF
TRBJ1-1	TRBV6-2/TRBV6-3	.	.	TGTGCCAGCAGTTACTCTACAGGGTGGGGCGCAGCTTTCTTT	CASSYSTGWGAAFF
TRBJ2-7	TRBV10-3	many	.	TGTGCCATCAGTGAGTCGACTCCGGCAGGCGGCGGTTACGAGCAGTACTTC	CAISESTPAGGGYEQYF
TRBJ2-3	TRBV2	.	.	TGTGCCACCGAGTTCACAGATACGCAGTATTTT	CATEFTDTQYF
TRBJ2-1	TRBV29-1	many	TRBD1	TGCAGCGTGGGACAGGACTCCTACAATGAGCAGTTCTTC	CSVGQDSYNEQFF
TRBJ2-5	TRBV12-3/TRBV12-4	many	.	TGTGCCAGCAGTTTAGCTATGACAACTGAGGAGACCCAGTACTTC	CASSLAMTTEETQYF
TRBJ2-3	TRBV20-1	.	.	TGCAGGGCCACGGTAGGAGAGAGAACAGATACGCAGTATTTT	CRATVGERTDTQYF
TRBJ1-2	TRBV10-3	once	.	TGTGCCTCGGAGGGAGAGTATGGCTACACCTTC	CASEGEYGYTF
TRBJ2-7	TRBV20-1	.	.	TGCAGTGCTAGAAGGCCGACGGTCCCCTACGAGCAGTACTTC	CSARRPTVPYEQYF
TRBJ1-6	TRBV7-3	.	TRBD1	TGTGCCAACAGCTTAAAACCCCCAGGGGGCGATTATAATTCACCCCTCCACTTT	CANSLKPPGGDYNSPLHF
TRBJ2-7	TRBV12-3/TRBV12-4	many	.	TGTGCCAGCAGCCCGGGACTGCCCTCCTACGAGCAGTACTTC	CASSPGLPSYEQYF
TRBJ2-3	TRBV29-1	many	.	TGCAGCGTTCGAGCTTCTAACACAGATACGCAGTATTTT	CSVRASNTDTQYF
TRBJ2-7	TRBV7-2	many	.	TGTGCCAGCAGCCGTTGGGCCGAGCAGTACTTC	CASSRWAEQYF
TRBJ2-1	TRBV7-3	many	TRBD2	TGTGCCAGCAGCACTTCTAGCGGGGCCTACAATGAGCAGTTCTTC	CASSTSSGAYNEQFF
TRBJ2-6	TRBV5-1	many	TRBD1	TGCGCCAGCAGCTCCGATACTAAGACCGGGACAGCCTCTGGGGCCAACGTCCTGACTTTC	CASSSDTKTGTASGANVLTF
TRBJ1-5	TRBV20-1	many	.	TGCAGTGCTACCCGCCTCATTGAGAGCAATCAGCCCCAGCATTTT	CSATRLIESNQPQHF
TRBJ1-6	TRBV12-3/TRBV12-4	many	TRBD1	TGTGCCAGCAGTTTCCCAGGGGGAGGTTCACCCCTCCACTTT	CASSFPGGGSPLHF
TRBJ2-7	TRBV5-1	many	.	TGCGCCAGCAGCTCGGGAGCGTGGTACGAGCAGTACTTC	CASSSGAWYEQYF
TRBJ1-2	TRBV10-3	.	.	TGTGCCATCAGTGAGTCGGCCGGGGCCCATGGCTACACCTTC	CAISESAGAHGYTF
TRBJ2-7	TRBV5-1	few	.	TGCGCCAGCAGCTTAGTAGCAACCTACGAGCAGTACTTC	CASSLVATYEQYF
TRBJ2-7	TRBV24-1	few	TRBD2	TGTGCCACCAGTTATGGGCTAGCGGGAGGGAGCCCTGGAGAGCAGTACTTC	CATSYGLAGGSPGEQYF
TRBJ2-2	TRBV4-1	few	.	TGCGCCAGCAGCCACGGGCAGGGTAGCACCGGGGAGCTGTTTTTT	CASSHGQGSTGELFF
TRBJ2-7	TRBV27	many	.	TGTGCCAGCTCCGGCGGGTCTGGTTACGAGCAGTACTTC	CASSGGSGYEQYF
TRBJ2-3	TRBV7-2	few	.	TGTGCCAGCAGCTGGACCCATTTGGGAGATACGCAGTATTTT	CASSWTHLGDTQYF
TRBJ2-3	TRBV20-1	.	.	TGCAGTGCTAGAGCCGGACATAGCGCAGATACGCAGTATTTT	CSARAGHSADTQYF
TRBJ2-1	TRBV4-2	.	.	TGTGCCAGCAGCCTAACTGGACCCTACAATGAGCAGTTCTTC	CASSLTGPYNEQFF
TRBJ1-2	TRBV5-1	few	.	TGCGCCAGCAGCTCGACAGAAAACTATGGCTACACCTTC	CASSSTENYGYTF
TRBJ2-7	TRBV3-1	few	TRBD2	TGTGCCAGCAGCCAAGAGGTCATGCAAGGACTAGCGGGAGGCGAGCAGTACTTC	CASSQEVMQGLAGGEQYF
TRBJ2-1	TRBV11-2	few	TRBD1	TGTGCCAGCAGCTTAACAGGGGGCTCTAAGTCCTACAATGGGCAGTTCTTC	CASSLTGGSKSYNGQFF
TRBJ2-1	TRBV20-1	many	.	TGCAGTGCATCCGGGCCCCACAATGAGCAGTTCTTC	CSASGPHNEQFF
TRBJ2-7	TRBV7-9	.	TRBD2	TGTGCCAGCAGCTCACTAGCGGGAGGGCCGGTGATTTACGAGCAGTACTTC	CASSSLAGGPVIYEQYF
TRBJ2-1	TRBV12-3/TRBV12-4	.	TRBD1	TGTGCCAGCAAGACCGACAGGGGCAATGAGCAGTTCTTC	CASKTDRGNEQFF
TRBJ1-5	TRBV7-9	.	.	TGTGCCAGCAGCTTAGACACTAGCAATCAGCCCCAGCATTTT	CASSLDTSNQPQHF
TRBJ1-5	TRBV6-1	many	.	TGTGCCAGCAGTGATAGGAGCAATCAGCCCCAGCATTTT	CASSDRSNQPQHF
TRBJ2-5	TRBV5-1	.	.	TGCGCCAGCAGCTTAGCCAGGGATCAAGAGACCCAGTACTTC	CASSLARDQETQYF
TRBJ2-5	TRBV2	.	TRBD1	TGTGCCAGCAGCCGGAGACAGGGGGAGACCCAGTACTTC	CASSRRQGETQYF